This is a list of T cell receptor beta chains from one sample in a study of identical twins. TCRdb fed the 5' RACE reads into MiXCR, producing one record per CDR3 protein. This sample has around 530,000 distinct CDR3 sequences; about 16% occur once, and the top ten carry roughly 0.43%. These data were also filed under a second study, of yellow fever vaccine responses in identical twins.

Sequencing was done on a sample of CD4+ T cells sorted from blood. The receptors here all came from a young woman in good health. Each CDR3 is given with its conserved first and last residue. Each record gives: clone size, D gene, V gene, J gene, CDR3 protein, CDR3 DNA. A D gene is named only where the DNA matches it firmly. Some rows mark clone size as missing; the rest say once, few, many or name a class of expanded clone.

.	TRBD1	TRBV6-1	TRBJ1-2	CASRAGDRVRNYGYTF	TGTGCCAGCAGGGCCGGGGACAGGGTTCGTAACTATGGCTACACCTTC
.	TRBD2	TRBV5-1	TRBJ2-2	CASSFGAGDTGELFF	TGCGCCAGCAGCTTTGGAGCGGGAGACACCGGGGAGCTGTTTTTT
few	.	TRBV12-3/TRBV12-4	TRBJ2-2	CASSRGAGSGGELFF	TGTGCCAGCAGTCGGGGGGCCGGGAGTGGCGGGGAGCTGTTTTTT
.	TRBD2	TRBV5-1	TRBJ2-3	CASSLPPLAGGTDTQYF	TGCGCCAGCAGCCTCCCCCCGCTAGCGGGAGGGACAGATACGCAGTATTTT
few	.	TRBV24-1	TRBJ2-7	CATSESQMSSYEQYF	TGTGCCACCAGTGAAAGTCAGATGAGCTCCTACGAGCAGTACTTC
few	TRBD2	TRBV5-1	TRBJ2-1	CASSFLGVSGPSYNEQFF	TGCGCCAGCAGCTTCCTCGGGGTTAGCGGGCCCTCCTACAATGAGCAGTTCTTC
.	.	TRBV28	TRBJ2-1	CASSRLGSYNEQFF	TGTGCCAGCAGTCGACTAGGGTCCTACAATGAGCAGTTCTTC
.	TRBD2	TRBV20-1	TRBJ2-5	CSPPRGGETQYF	TGCAGTCCCCCCCGGGGGGGTGAGACCCAGTACTTC
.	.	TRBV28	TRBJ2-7	CASSLYRLYEQYF	TGTGCCAGCAGTTTGTACAGACTCTACGAGCAGTACTTC
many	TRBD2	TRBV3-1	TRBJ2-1	CASSQVLAGYNEQFF	TGTGCCAGCAGCCAAGTCCTAGCGGGGTACAATGAGCAGTTCTTC
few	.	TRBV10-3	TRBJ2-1	CAISVVGNEQFF	TGTGCCATCAGTGTGGTGGGCAATGAGCAGTTCTTC